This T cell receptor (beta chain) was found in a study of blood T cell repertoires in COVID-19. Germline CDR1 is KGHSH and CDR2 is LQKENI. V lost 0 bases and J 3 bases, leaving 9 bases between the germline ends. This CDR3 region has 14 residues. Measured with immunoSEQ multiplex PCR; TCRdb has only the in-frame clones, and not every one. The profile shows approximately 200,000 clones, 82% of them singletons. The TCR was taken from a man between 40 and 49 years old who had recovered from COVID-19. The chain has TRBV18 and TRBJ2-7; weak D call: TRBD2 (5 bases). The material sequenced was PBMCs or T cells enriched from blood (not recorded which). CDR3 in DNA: TGTGCCAGCTCACCACCAGGACTGGTCTACGAGCAGTACTTC. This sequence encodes CASSPPGLVYEQYF.